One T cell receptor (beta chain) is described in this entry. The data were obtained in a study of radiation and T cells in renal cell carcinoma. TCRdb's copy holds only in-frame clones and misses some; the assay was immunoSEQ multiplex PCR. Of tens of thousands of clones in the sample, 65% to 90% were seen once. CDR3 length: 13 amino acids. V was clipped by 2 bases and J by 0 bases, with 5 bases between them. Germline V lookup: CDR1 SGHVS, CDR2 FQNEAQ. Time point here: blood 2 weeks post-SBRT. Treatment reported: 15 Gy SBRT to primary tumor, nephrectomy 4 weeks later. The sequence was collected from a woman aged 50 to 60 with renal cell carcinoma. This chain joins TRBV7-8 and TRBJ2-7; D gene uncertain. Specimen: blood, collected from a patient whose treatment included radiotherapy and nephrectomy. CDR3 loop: CASSLQNSYEQYF. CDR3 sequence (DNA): TGTGCCAGCAGCTTACAGAACTCCTACGAGCAGTACTTC.